This T cell receptor (beta chain) was recorded in a study of blood T cells in healthy people across ages. CDR1 MDHEN and CDR2 SYDVKM come from the germline V gene. The CDR3 runs 15 residues. V lost 2 bases and J 2 bases, leaving 13 bases between the germline ends. This clonotype was seen only a few times. Alongside a J-beta primer mix, a sample-barcoded 5' primer served in a second PCR lasting roughly 6 to 11 cycles. A single record per CDR3 protein comes from TCRdb applying MiXCR to the 5' RACE reads. The top ten clones hold 25% to 35% of a sample with about 900,000 distinct CDR3 sequences, roughly 60% of them seen once.

The sample consisted of blood. The chain links TRBV28 to TRBJ2-7, with D perhaps TRBD1 (5 bases). This clonotype originated in a man aged 30-40 years in good health. DNA for the CDR3: TGTGCCAGCAGTTTAGACCCCAGGGTCCCCTACGAGCAGTACTTC. This encodes CASSLDPRVPYEQYF. Full variable domain (remainder filled in from reference TRBV28 and TRBJ2-7): DVKVTQSSRYLVKRTGEKVFLECVQDMDHENMFWYRQDPGLGLRLIYFSYDVKMKEKGDIPEGYSVSREKKERFSLILESASTNQTSMYLCASSLDPRVPYEQYFGPGTRLTVT.